Listed below are T cell receptor beta chains from one sample, sequenced in a study. TCRdb analysed the 5' RACE reads with MiXCR anew, one entry per CDR3 protein. The table shows over 50,000 distinct CDR3 sequences, with around 25% occurring only once. Sample: tumor-infiltrating naive CD4+ T cells sorted from the breast tumor. The receptors stem from a female donor with breast cancer. The CDR3 runs from the conserved cysteine through the conserved F or W. Fields, in order: D gene, J gene, V gene, clone size, CDR3 protein, CDR3 DNA. D genes are given only for firm matches. The listing skips clone size in some rows; elsewhere it reads once, few, many or a size class.

.	TRBJ2-1	TRBV12-3/TRBV12-4	few	CASSLAARNEQFF	TGTGCCAGCAGTTTAGCGGCACGGAATGAGCAGTTCTTC
TRBD2	TRBJ2-1	TRBV7-2	.	CASSVTLAGAYNEQFF	TGTGCCAGCAGCGTAACTTTAGCGGGGGCCTACAATGAGCAGTTCTTC
.	TRBJ1-5	TRBV12-3/TRBV12-4	.	CASSPERSNQPQHF	TGTGCCAGCAGTCCGGAGAGGAGCAATCAGCCCCAGCATTTT
.	TRBJ1-1	TRBV5-1	medium-sized	CASSLRRGTEAFF	TGCGCCAGCAGCTTGCGTAGGGGGACTGAAGCTTTCTTT
TRBD1	TRBJ2-2	TRBV18	few	CASSPRRNRGNAGELFF	TGTGCCAGCTCACCACGGAGGAACAGGGGGAACGCCGGGGAGCTGTTTTTT
.	TRBJ2-1	TRBV6-2/TRBV6-3	few	CASGGGQYNEQFF	TGTGCCAGCGGGGGGGGACAATACAATGAGCAGTTCTTC
.	TRBJ1-5	TRBV5-6	.	CASSLRRGRNQPQHF	TGTGCCAGCAGCTTGCGAAGGGGCCGCAATCAGCCCCAGCATTTT
.	TRBJ2-1	TRBV2	.	CASIPPRGNEQFF	TGTGCCAGCATTCCCCCGAGGGGCAATGAGCAGTTCTTC
.	TRBJ1-6	TRBV11-1	.	CASSRQGPLPLHF	TGTGCCAGCAGCCGTCAGGGACCGCTGCCCCTCCACTTT
.	TRBJ1-2	TRBV6-6	few	CASRASNYGYTF	TGTGCCAGCAGGGCCTCTAACTATGGCTACACCTTC
.	TRBJ2-4	TRBV6-6	.	CASSYRGAKNIQYF	TGTGCCAGCAGTTACAGAGGAGCCAAAAACATTCAGTACTTC
.	TRBJ2-5	TRBV6-1	.	CASSEERGETQYF	TGTGCCAGCAGTGAAGAAAGGGGAGAGACCCAGTACTTC
.	TRBJ1-2	TRBV20-1	many	CSAKVGALRYGYTF	TGCAGTGCTAAGGTGGGGGCCCTTCGCTATGGCTACACCTTC
TRBD2	TRBJ2-7	TRBV18	.	CASSRSEGRAYEQYF	TGTGCCAGCTCACGTTCCGAGGGGAGGGCCTACGAGCAGTACTTC
.	TRBJ2-7	TRBV5-5	few	CASSRDWYEQYF	TGTGCCAGCAGTCGGGACTGGTACGAGCAGTACTTC
.	TRBJ1-5	TRBV3-1	few	CASSQGYSSNQPQHF	TGTGCCAGCAGCCAAGGATACAGTAGCAATCAGCCCCAGCATTTT
TRBD2	TRBJ2-1	TRBV5-1	few	CASSFRLADNEQFF	TGCGCCAGCAGCTTTCGACTAGCGGACAATGAGCAGTTCTTC
TRBD2	TRBJ2-1	TRBV5-1	.	CASSLLGGRSYNEQFF	TGCGCCAGCAGCTTATTAGGCGGGAGGTCCTACAATGAGCAGTTCTTC
.	TRBJ2-1	TRBV20-1	once	CSARDIRVGEQFF	TGCAGTGCTAGAGATATCCGAGTAGGGGAGCAGTTCTTC
.	TRBJ2-6	TRBV27	few	CASSLSFPSGANVLTF	TGTGCCAGCAGTTTGTCCTTCCCCTCTGGGGCCAACGTCCTGACTTTC
.	TRBJ2-3	TRBV7-2	many	CASSLTISTDTQYF	TGTGCCAGCAGCTTAACGATAAGCACAGATACGCAGTATTTT
.	TRBJ2-7	TRBV5-1	.	CASSYGGYEQYF	TGCGCCAGCAGCTACGGAGGCTACGAGCAGTACTTC
.	TRBJ1-1	TRBV10-3	medium-sized	CAISESRTNTEAFF	TGTGCCATCAGTGAGTCTAGGACAAACACTGAAGCTTTCTTT
.	TRBJ1-1	TRBV6-1	few	CASISIEIAEAFF	TGTGCCAGCATCAGTATCGAGATCGCTGAAGCTTTCTTT
.	TRBJ1-2	TRBV7-9	.	CASSFSGNTFDYGYTF	TGTGCCAGCAGCTTCTCCGGGAATACGTTCGACTATGGCTACACCTTC
.	TRBJ1-1	TRBV7-8	few	CASSLPPTEAFF	TGTGCCAGCAGCTTACCACCCACTGAAGCTTTCTTT
.	TRBJ1-2	TRBV7-9	few	CASSLAAGNGYTF	TGTGCCAGCAGCTTAGCCGCGGGGAATGGCTACACCTTC
.	TRBJ1-4	TRBV7-8	many	CASSRRVNEKLFF	TGTGCCAGCAGCCGACGGGTTAATGAAAAACTGTTTTTT
TRBD1	TRBJ1-5	TRBV5-1	few	CASSLTGDKQPQHF	TGCGCCAGCAGCTTGACAGGGGATAAGCAGCCCCAGCATTTT
.	TRBJ2-5	TRBV20-1	few	CSARVMGPRQETQYF	TGCAGTGCTAGAGTTATGGGGCCCCGACAAGAGACCCAGTACTTC
.	TRBJ2-4	TRBV11-2	.	CASSLDWQRNIQYF	TGTGCCAGCAGCTTAGATTGGCAGAGGAACATTCAGTACTTC
.	TRBJ2-3	TRBV5-1	many	CASSLEGVPTDTQYF	TGCGCCAGCAGCTTGGAGGGAGTACCCACAGATACGCAGTATTTT
TRBD1	TRBJ2-1	TRBV7-2	few	CASTSTGSYNEQFF	TGTGCCAGCACCTCGACAGGGTCTTACAATGAGCAGTTCTTC
.	TRBJ1-6	TRBV7-9	few	CASSLTQGGSPLHF	TGTGCCAGCAGCTTAACACAGGGCGGCTCACCCCTCCACTTT
.	TRBJ2-5	TRBV4-1	.	CASSQDPVQANQETQYF	TGCGCCAGCAGCCAAGACCCCGTTCAAGCTAACCAAGAGACCCAGTACTTC